Given below is one T cell receptor (beta chain) in context. Its antigen remains unidentified. In germline, CDR1 is MDHEN, CDR2 SYDVKM. The germline V and J ends were trimmed by 4 bases and 0 bases, with 13 bases remaining between them. The CDR3 is 16 residues long. This record belongs to a study of OX40 agonist ivuxolimab in advanced cancers. Turning to the study itself: Three dose-escalation patients had partial responses: one with hepatocellular carcinoma and two with cutaneous melanoma. Study-wide findings and caveats: By week 6 at 0.1 to 3.0 mg/kg, blood CD4+ and CD8+ T cells had expanded clonally.

Measured with immunoSEQ multiplex PCR; TCRdb has only the in-frame clones, and not every one. Of about 83,000 clones in the sample, 90% to 95% were seen once. Autoimmune disease history or systemic immunosuppression disqualified patients. The receptor's source is an adult with an advanced solid tumor such as melanoma, head and neck, liver or kidney cancer. The sample in question was CD4+ or CD8+ T cells sorted from blood, obtained in a trial of the OX40 agonist ivuxolimab. This chain joins TRBV28 and TRBJ1-3; D remains ambiguous. CDR3 nucleotide sequence: TGTGCCAGCAGTTCGGACGGAATGTTCTCTGGAAACACCATATATTTT. Translating it yields CASSSDGMFSGNTIYF.